What follows are 23 T cell receptor beta chains derived from one specimen sequenced in a study of T-cell memory formation after mild COVID-19. MiXCR was run by TCRdb on the 5' RACE reads, yielding one entry per CDR3 protein. The repertoire holds a few hundred thousand distinct CDR3 sequences, around 28% seen once, with roughly 12% in the top ten. Sequencing used PBMCs or a T cell subset sorted from them (not recorded which). The source of these receptors is an adult woman who had mild COVID-19 (a few samples of this study predate the infection). Cell type and time point are not known.

This clonotype has a single count. The J gene is TRBJ2-7, the V gene TRBV5-5; D gene unclear. Germline V gives CDR1 SGHKS, CDR2 YYEKEE (reference sequence). The V end lost 6 bases, the J end lost 4 bases, and 17 bases lay between the germline ends. This CDR3 is 14 amino acids long. In DNA, the CDR3 is TGTGCCAGCACCCCAGTCTCCCGTGTTTACGAGCAGTACTTC. The encoded protein is CASTPVSRVYEQYF.

The chain couples TRBV7-3 to TRBJ2-1; the D call may be TRBD1 or TRBD2 (6 bases each). The germline V gene encodes CDR1 SGHTA and CDR2 FQGTGA. The V gene lost 3 bases and the J gene lost 5 bases, with 11 bases spanning the gap. The CDR3 extends over 14 amino acids. The CDR3 here is CASSFRGPHNEQFF. DNA for the CDR3: TGTGCCAGCAGCTTTCGGGGGCCCCACAATGAGCAGTTCTTC.

This clonotype was counted only a few times. The chain carries TRBV4-3 and TRBJ2-1; 10 bases match TRBD2. The V and J ends lost 5 bases and 2 bases, in that order; junction bases with no gene match: 6. This CDR3 spans 16 amino acids. Germline CDR1 and CDR2: LGHNA and YSLEER. The CDR3 region has the DNA TGCGCCAGCAGCGAGAGCGGGAGGGCCCCCTACAATGAGCAGTTCTTC. This translates into CASSESGRAPYNEQFF.

This clonotype was seen a few times. This chain uses TRBV7-8 with TRBJ2-3; 7 nucleotides line up with TRBD1. The CDR3 covers 15 residues. The V gene end was trimmed by 4 bases and the J gene end by 6 bases; junction bases not matched to a gene: 10. Germline V gives CDR1 SGHVS, CDR2 FQNEAQ. CDR3 in amino acids: CASSSDRARVDTQYF. CDR3 sequence (DNA): TGTGCCAGCAGCTCCGACAGGGCGAGAGTCGATACGCAGTATTTT.

CDR3 nucleotides: TGTGCCACCAGTGACCGGGACGACTCGAACACCGGGGAGCTGTTTTTT. Amino acids: CATSDRDDSNTGELFF. The genes are TRBV24-1 and TRBJ2-2; D could derive from TRBD1 or TRBD2 (5 bases each). V shed 4 bases and J shed 0 bases, with 11 bases lying between them. The CDR3 spans 16 residues. Germline assignment: CDR1 KGHDR and CDR2 SFDVKD.

This rearrangement joins TRBV25-1 to TRBJ2-5, with TRBD2 identical over 14 bases. Losses at the gene ends were 1 base for V and 2 bases for J; bases not matched to a gene: 3. From germline, CDR1 is MGHDK and CDR2 SYGVNS. The CDR3 totals 17 residues. The DNA for the CDR3 is TGTGCCAGCAGTGAATCCAGACTAGCGGGGGGGCAAGAGACCCAGTACTTC. This codes for CASSESRLAGGQETQYF.

CDR3 sequence: CASSYSGGLEVYEQYF. Here the CDR3 DNA reads TGTGCCAGCAGTTACTCGGGGGGACTAGAAGTCTACGAGCAGTACTTC. V gene TRBV6-5 combines with J gene TRBJ2-7, with 8 bases fitting TRBD2. Per the germline V gene, CDR1 is MNHEY and CDR2 is SVGAGI. The CDR3 has 16 amino acids. V shed 0 bases, J shed 3 bases, and the junction held 7 bases outside the gene matches.

This clonotype was counted between two and nine times. The gene calls are TRBV4-1 and TRBJ2-7; 9 nucleotides align to TRBD2. The ends lost 0 bases at V and 2 bases at J; junction bases unmatched: 5. In germline, CDR1 is MGHRA, CDR2 YSYEKL. This CDR3 spans 16 amino acids. CDR3 coding DNA: TGCGCCAGCAGCCAAGATCTTCAGCGGGGGGCCTACGAGCAGTACTTC. It encodes CASSQDLQRGAYEQYF.

The V gene is TRBV30, the J gene TRBJ2-1, with 9 positions matching TRBD2. CDR3 length: 15 residues. Unmatched junction bases numbered 7, after V lost 3 bases and J lost 4 bases. Germline values: CDR1 GTSNPN, CDR2 SVGIG (reference sequence). CDR3 in DNA: TGTGCCTGGAGGGATCTAGCGGGGACTTACAATGAGCAGTTCTTC. Its protein is CAWRDLAGTYNEQFF.

This clonotype was counted between two and nine times. The chain combines TRBV28 with TRBJ2-7; TRBD2 might be the D (6 bases). CDR1 and CDR2 from the germline V gene are MDHEN and SYDVKM. This CDR3 region has 12 residues. The V gene lost 4 bases and the J gene lost 11 bases, with 15 bases spanning the gap. CDR3 amino acids: CASSSGTGGEYF. The CDR3 coding sequence is TGTGCCAGCAGTTCGGGGACCGGAGGGGAGTACTTC.

V is TRBV6-4 and J is TRBJ2-7, with D tentatively TRBD1 (6 bases). The CDR3 is made up of 15 amino acids. Between the trimmed V and J ends, which lost 0 bases and 5 bases, there was a span of 14 bases. Germline V gene lookup returns CDR1 MRHNA and CDR2 SNTAGT. DNA of the CDR3: TGTGCCAGCAGTGACTCCCTGGCAGGGGCGAACGAGCAGTACTTC. This codes for CASSDSLAGANEQYF.

The chain is built from TRBV10-3 and TRBJ2-1, with 8 bases matching TRBD1. The CDR3 length is 16 residues. V dropped 0 bases and J dropped 1; count of bases not matched to a gene: 2. The germline gives CDR1 ENHRY, CDR2 SYGVKD. The CDR3 DNA sequence: TGTGCCATCAGTGAGTCCCGGACAGGGTCCTACAATGAGCAGTTCTTC. Translated: CAISESRTGSYNEQFF.

CDR3 in amino acids: CSARDSVLNYEQYF. In nucleotides, the CDR3 is TGCAGTGCTAGAGATAGCGTATTAAACTACGAGCAGTACTTC. The gene calls are TRBV20-1 and TRBJ2-7, with TRBD2 as a possible D gene (5 bases). Trimming shortened V by 0 bases and J by 3 bases, and 12 bases separated the two germline ends. The CDR3 is 14 residues long. CDR1 is DFQATT and CDR2 is SNEGSKA in the germline V gene (reference sequence).

A remark on this clonotype: A read error is possible here, since a much larger clone lies one base away. The chain links TRBV12-3 or TRBV12-4 to TRBJ2-7; 9 nucleotides line up with TRBD1. This CDR3 is 14 amino acids long. The V and J ends lost 6 bases and 3 bases, in that order; junction bases with no gene match: 6. This CDR3 is CASRDVTGGYEQYF. The CDR3 coding sequence is TGTGCCAGCAGGGACGTGACAGGGGGCTACGAGCAGTACTTC.

V and J are TRBV5-4 and TRBJ2-3; 11 nucleotides line up with TRBD2. In germline, CDR1 is SGHNT, CDR2 YYREEE (reference sequence). The length of the CDR3 is 15 residues. Germline trimming cut 3 bases from V and 6 bases from J; bases unmatched to any gene: 6. In nucleotides, the CDR3 is TGTGCCAGCAGCTCGACTAGCGGGGAGGGTGATACGCAGTATTTT. It yields the protein CASSSTSGEGDTQYF.

V gene TRBV20-1 combines with J gene TRBJ2-1, with 8 positions matching TRBD2. The V gene's germline CDR1 is DFQATT and CDR2 SNEGSKA (reference sequence). J lost 6 bases, V lost 5 bases, and 12 bases had no gene match. CDR3 length: 15 residues. The CDR3 region has the DNA TGCAGTGCTCGACCCGGGACTAGGATCATCAATGAGCAGTTCTTC. It yields the protein CSARPGTRIINEQFF.

The chain couples TRBV6-2 or TRBV6-3 to TRBJ2-3; the D gene is possibly TRBD2 (6 bases). With 8 bases removed from V and 9 bases from J, the gap between germline ends came to 18 bases. This CDR3 contains 13 residues. Per germline, CDR1 MNHEY and CDR2 SVGEGT. Here the CDR3 reads CASGGTPLGTQYF. Here the CDR3 DNA reads TGTGCCAGCGGGGGGACTCCCTTAGGCACGCAGTATTTT.

The chain joins TRBV15 to TRBJ2-7, with D perhaps TRBD1 or TRBD2 (5 bases each). Trimming removed 8 bases at V and 3 bases at J, with 26 bases between. This CDR3 is 17 amino acids long. Germline-derived CDR1 and CDR2 are LNHNV and YYDKDF (reference sequence). CDR3 residues: CATSGPNRGALVYEQYF. The CDR3, as DNA: TGTGCCACCTCCGGACCGAACCGGGGCGCTTTGGTCTACGAGCAGTACTTC. Combining the CDR3 with reference TRBV15 and TRBJ2-7 gives the whole variable domain DAMVIQNPRYQVTQFGKPVTLSCSQTLNHNVMYWYQQKSSQAPKLLFHYYDKDFNNEADTPDNFQSRRPNTSFCFLDIRSPGLGDTAMYLCATSGPNRGALVYEQYFGPGTRLTVT.

This chain joins TRBV3-1 and TRBJ1-1; D is unclear. Trimming shortened V by 0 bases and J by 5 bases, and 10 bases separated the two germline ends. The CDR3 runs 14 residues. Germline V lookup: CDR1 LGHDT, CDR2 YNNKEL (reference sequence). The CDR3 DNA reads as TGTGCCAGCAGCCAAGACGGAGGGTGGACTGAAGCTTTCTTT. Translated, it gives CASSQDGGWTEAFF.

The rearrangement uses TRBV30 and TRBJ1-4, with 9 bases lining up with TRBD1. The V segment lost 4 bases and the J segment 7 bases; nucleotides outside the gene matches: 7. Looked up from germline, CDR1 is GTSNPN and CDR2 is SVGIG (reference sequence). This CDR3 spans 14 amino acids. This CDR3 is CAWNKGQGREKLFF. CDR3 DNA sequence: TGTGCCTGGAACAAGGGACAGGGTCGTGAAAAACTGTTTTTT.

The J gene is TRBJ2-1, the V gene TRBV7-2; 8 bases match TRBD2. The length of the CDR3 is 15 residues. CDR1 is SGHTA and CDR2 is FQGNSA in the germline V gene. The junction had 10 bases not matched to a gene; V was cut back by 3 bases and J by 9 bases. The chain's CDR3 is CASSFREGLFGEQFF. The CDR3 nucleotides read TGTGCCAGCAGCTTCCGGGAGGGCCTTTTCGGTGAGCAGTTCTTC. The complete variable domain, with remaining parts taken from reference TRBV7-2 and TRBJ2-1, reads GAGVSQSPSNKVTEKGKDVELRCDPISGHTALYWYRQSLGQGLEFLIYFQGNSAPDKSGLPSDRFSAERTGGSVSTLTIQRTQQEDSAVYLCASSFREGLFGEQFFGPGTRLTVL.

The chain couples TRBV27 to TRBJ2-2; a weak D match, TRBD1 (6 bases). The germline V and J ends were trimmed by 3 bases and 7 bases, with 9 bases remaining between them. The CDR3 sequence is 13 residues long. CDR1 is MNHEY and CDR2 is SMNVEV in the germline V gene (reference sequence). The CDR3 DNA reads TGTGCCAGCAGTTTTACAGGGAACGGGGAGCTGTTTTTT. Protein sequence: CASSFTGNGELFF.

In this sample, this clonotype turned up a few times. The chain employs TRBV12-3 or TRBV12-4 and TRBJ2-3; D possibly corresponds to TRBD1 (6 bases). Trimming pared 5 bases from V and 5 bases from J, leaving 17 bases between. This CDR3 region has 15 residues. The CDR3 protein is CASSPQLAGVDTQYF. The DNA for the CDR3 is TGTGCCAGCAGTCCCCAGCTAGCAGGGGTAGATACGCAGTATTTT.